The text below deals with one T cell receptor beta chain. What it recognizes is unknown. This sample is drawn from a study of T cell responses to AZD1222 COVID-19 vaccine. Findings and limits, study-wide: Across spike, vaccine-associated CD4 TCRs were found, dominant at 160-218 and 743-854. Baseline seropositivity occurred in only six AZD1222 recipients. Donors were largely white British and mainly female; clonal diversity was possibly underestimated.

Doses given second, at about 4 or about 12 weeks, were pooled. Using immunoSEQ multiplex PCR, the repertoire was profiled, and TCRdb retains in-frame clones only, with some absent. The table includes 130,000 or so clones, approximately 86% detected once. Losses at the gene ends were 6 bases for V and 2 bases for J; bases not matched to a gene: 6. The CDR3 loop spans 15 amino acids. CDR1 is MDHEN and CDR2 is SYDVKM in the germline V gene. The sequences come from peripheral blood, collected 28 days after the second AZD1222 dose. This receptor was taken from an adult who received the AZD1222 COVID-19 vaccine. The V gene is TRBV28, the J gene TRBJ1-5; 8 bases are shared with TRBD1. The CDR3: CASRDRDWGNQPQHF. For the CDR3, the DNA is TGTGCCAGCAGGGACAGGGACTGGGGCAATCAGCCCCAGCATTTT. Together with reference TRBV28 and TRBJ1-5, the CDR3 gives the full variable domain: DVKVTQSSRYLVKRTGEKVFLECVQDMDHENMFWYRQDPGLGLRLIYFSYDVKMKEKGDIPEGYSVSREKKERFSLILESASTNQTSMYLCASRDRDWGNQPQHFGDGTRLSIL.